The clone carrying this T cell receptor (beta chain) was recorded at least ten times. What it recognizes is unknown. A 5'RACE template-switching step, the method used to make TCR cDNA, added a universal primer site and UMIs. One entry per CDR3 protein, called by TCRdb with MiXCR from the 5' RACE reads. Of 350,000 to 450,000 distinct CDR3 sequences in the sample, about 17% were seen once. This specimen belongs to a study of T cells after yellow fever vaccination. As for the study in general: With SMART-Seq v4 Ultra Low Input, the fractions containing low cell numbers were prepared. Study-level results: Re-detected after boosting: most primary clones, almost 97% of CD4 and about 85% of CD8. Overall, a small share of clonotypes was seen in both CD4 and CD8 compartments.

Here the sequenced sample was PBMCs, taken before the yellow fever booster vaccination. The TCR originated in a young man who received the YFV17D yellow fever vaccine.

The CDR3 coding sequence is TGTGCCAGCGGAGAGACCGGACAGGGCCCAGATACGCAGTATTTT. Amino acids: CASGETGQGPDTQYF. The V call is TRBV7-2, the J call TRBJ2-3; 8 nucleotides line up with TRBD1. Germline CDR1 reads SGHTA; CDR2 reads FQGNSA. The V gene end was trimmed by 8 bases and the J gene end by 4 bases; junction bases not matched to a gene: 11. There are 15 residues in the CDR3.